This entry concerns a single T cell receptor beta chain. The antigen remains unidentified. V was clipped by 5 bases and J by 3 bases, with 17 bases between them. Germline loops: CDR1 MNHEY, CDR2 SMNVEV (reference sequence). This CDR3 comprises 15 residues. A single record per CDR3 protein comes from TCRdb applying MiXCR to the reads. Of 510,000 or so distinct CDR3 sequences in the sample, more than 20% are singletons; the top ten hold roughly an eighth. The entry originates in a study of T cell repertoires in cytomegalovirus infection. Across the whole study: Public TCR beta signatures provided an indication of both CMV infection and a matching HLA type.

Study observations and caveats: Using cumulative public TCR beta family frequency, the authors identified those who carried CMV together with the relevant HLA.

The chain employs TRBV27 and TRBJ2-7; D possibly corresponds to TRBD1 (7 bases). The sample taken for sequencing was PBMCs. The TCR comes from a human donor in good health (CMV status not recorded). Some clones in this sample may be carry-over from other donors' samples. CDR3 nucleotide sequence: TGTGCCAGCAGTAACCGGGGGACAGAGGACTACGAGCAGTACTTC. It yields the protein CASSNRGTEDYEQYF.